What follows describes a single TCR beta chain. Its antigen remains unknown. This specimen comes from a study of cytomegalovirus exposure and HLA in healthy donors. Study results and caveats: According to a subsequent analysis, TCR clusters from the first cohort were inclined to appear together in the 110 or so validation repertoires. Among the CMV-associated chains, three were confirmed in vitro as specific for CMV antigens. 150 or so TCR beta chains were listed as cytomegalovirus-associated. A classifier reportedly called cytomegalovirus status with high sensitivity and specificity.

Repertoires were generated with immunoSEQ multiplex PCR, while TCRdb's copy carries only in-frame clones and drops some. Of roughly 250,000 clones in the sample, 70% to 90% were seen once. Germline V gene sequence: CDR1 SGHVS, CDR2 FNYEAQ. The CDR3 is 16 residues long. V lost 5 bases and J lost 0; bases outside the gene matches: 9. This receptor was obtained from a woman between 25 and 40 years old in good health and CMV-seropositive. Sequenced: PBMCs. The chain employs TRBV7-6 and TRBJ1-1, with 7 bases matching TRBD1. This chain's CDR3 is CASSGRQGNMNTEAFF. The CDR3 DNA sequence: TGTGCCAGCAGCGGAAGACAGGGTAATATGAACACTGAAGCTTTCTTT.